This T cell receptor beta chain is from a study of blood T cells in healthy people across ages. Study outcomes and limitations: Roughly linear age-related decline in beta diversity appeared, significant by age 40. There was no known CMV status for donors, so expanded clonotype changes were possibly confounded. Naive and antigen-experienced cells could not be conclusively compared, given unsorted PBMCs.

Turning to this clonotype: Its cognate antigen is unknown.

Sample-barcoded 5' priming and a J-beta primer mix drove a second PCR of about 6 to 12 cycles. Each of the samples gave a minimum of 3 million paired-end reads that contained CDR3. TCRdb itself ran the 5' RACE reads through MiXCR, one entry per CDR3 protein. The sample includes some 1.8 million distinct CDR3 sequences, about 39% of them seen just once. Trimming took 6 bases from V and 5 from J, leaving 22 bases between them. Germline lookup yields CDR1 DFQATT and CDR2 SNEGSKA (reference sequence). The CDR3 sequence is 15 residues long. The source is a human donor in good health. The specimen was blood. The J gene is TRBJ2-5, the V gene TRBV20-1; D gene ambiguous. Here the CDR3 reads CSATPRLGSQETQYF. The CDR3 DNA is TGCAGTGCGACCCCTAGGCTGGGAAGCCAGGAGACCCAGTACTTC.